This entry concerns a single T cell receptor beta chain. Its target is not known. Trimming cost V 4 bases and J 4 bases; bases outside gene matches: 0. CDR1 is SGHVS, CDR2 FQNEAQ, per germline. CDR3 length equals 12 residues. Researchers ran the assay at a deep level. The method was immunoSEQ multiplex PCR; TCRdb's version includes in-frame clones alone and lacks a portion of them. The top ten clones hold over 1.5% of a sample with about 2.1 million clones, about 93% of them seen once. This specimen comes from a study of shared clonotypes between healthy human individuals. Findings and caveats of the study: Larger richness was generally estimated for naive than memory subsets. Naive CD4 clonotypes overlapped across a handful of donors at roughly 4.5%.

The naive CD8 subset, CD45RO-negative cells positively selected for CCR7, excluded terminally differentiated effector memory CD45RA+ cells. The rearrangement joins TRBV7-8 to TRBJ1-2; TRBD1 aligns across 7 bases. Material for sequencing was naive CD8+ T cells from PBMCs. The receptor was derived from a man aged 18-30 years in good health. Some clones in this sample may be carry-over from other donors' samples. The CDR3 coding sequence is TGTGCCAGCAGCTGGGACAGCTATGGCTACACCTTC. This sequence encodes CASSWDSYGYTF.